Following are 12 T cell receptor beta chains from one sample sequenced in a study of metastatic and nonmetastatic thyroid tumors. Patients had received no treatment of any kind before thyroid surgery. TCRdb re-called clones via MiXCR from the PCR reads. The profile shows roughly 30,000 clones, 15% to 20% of them singletons. The material sequenced was blood. The receptors originated from a female donor with papillary thyroid cancer or a benign thyroid nodule (not recorded which). Some clones in this sample may be carry-over from other donors' samples.

This clone was detected ten times or more. This may arise from a read error, as a much more abundant clone is one base away. Within the sample, other DNA sequences also encode this same CDR3. The V and J genes are TRBV28 and TRBJ1-3, with D possibly TRBD1 on 6 matching bases. CDR1 and CDR2 (germline): MDHEN, SYDVKM. This CDR3 comprises 16 residues. The CDR3 nucleotides read TGCGCCAGCAGTTTATACGGACAGAGAGCTGGAAACACCATATATTTT. Translating gives CASSLYGQRAGNTIYF.

The chain uses TRBV6-1 and TRBJ2-3; D not resolved. The CDR3 contains 15 residues. Trimming shortened V by 7 bases and J by 4 bases, and 18 bases separated the two germline ends. Germline V gene lookup returns CDR1 MNHNS and CDR2 SASEGT. The CDR3 sequence is CASTANPAAPDTQYF. The CDR3 DNA reads as TGTGCCAGCACCGCCAACCCGGCAGCTCCAGATACGCAGTATTTT.

J is TRBJ1-5 and V is TRBV5-1, with TRBD1 matching 9 bases. Unmatched junction bases numbered 14, after V lost 2 bases and J lost 14 bases. Per the germline V gene, CDR1 is SGHRS and CDR2 is YFSETQ. The CDR3 has 15 residues. CDR3 in amino acids: CASSLQGAENQTKHF. Written as DNA, the CDR3 is TGCGCCAGCAGCTTACAGGGGGCTGAAAATCAGACCAAGCATTTT.

The CDR3 DNA reads TGTGCCAGTAGTCCCCCGGCTACGACCTACGAGCAGTACTTC. It encodes CASSPPATTYEQYF. This chain uses TRBV19 with TRBJ2-7; D ambiguous. CDR1 is LNHDA, CDR2 SQIVND, per germline (reference sequence). This CDR3 spans 14 amino acids. The ends were cut back, 5 bases at V and 2 bases at J, with 13 bases in the middle.

In its sample, this clone was seen a few times. The chain combines TRBV6-2 or TRBV6-3 with TRBJ2-5; 8 bases map to TRBD1. Gene TRBJ2-1 matches the end of the DNA better, so the J call may be wrong. CDR3 length: 13 amino acids. The germline CDR1 and CDR2 sequences are MNHEY and SVGEGT. CDR3 sequence: CASSPDRVGEQFF. The CDR3 region has the DNA TGTGCCAGCAGTCCGGACAGGGTTGGTGAGCAGTTCTTC.

Turning to this clone: Compared with germline, one end of the junction differs, possibly owing to a read error. This specimen includes other DNA sequences encoding the same CDR3. The chain carries TRBV2 and TRBJ2-6; tentative D call: TRBD1 (5 bases). This CDR3 contains 17 residues. Germline V gene data show CDR1 as SNHLY and CDR2 as FYNNEI. CDR3 nucleotides: TGTGCCAGCAGTGGCCCGGGTAGAAGCGCTGGGGCCAATGTCCTGACTTTC. Its translation: CASSGPGRSAGANVLTF.

This clone was observed at least ten times. The chain links TRBV28 to TRBJ2-5; tentatively, D is TRBD1 or TRBD2 (5 bases each). The CDR3 is made up of 14 amino acids. Germline V gene sequence: CDR1 MDHEN, CDR2 SYDVKM. V was clipped by 5 bases and J by 7 bases, with 17 bases between them. The CDR3 nucleotides read TGTGCCAGCAGTCTTATGGGTCCGGGGCGGACCCAGTACTTC. Translated: CASSLMGPGRTQYF.

This clone counts as medium-sized. The genes are TRBV6-1 and TRBJ1-5; no definite D call. Per germline, CDR1 MNHNS and CDR2 SASEGT. The CDR3 has 15 residues. The germline V and J ends were trimmed by 5 bases and 0 bases, with 11 bases remaining between them. The DNA for the CDR3 is TGTGCCAGCAGTAAAACAGCAACTAGCAATCAGCCCCAGCATTTT. Translated, it gives CASSKTATSNQPQHF.

Ten or more counts support this clone. The chain couples TRBV6-5 to TRBJ2-1; TRBD2 matches 16 bases. The V gene end was trimmed by 5 bases and the J gene end by 8 bases; junction bases not matched to a gene: 9. Germline V gives CDR1 MNHEY, CDR2 SVGAGI. The CDR3 is 17 amino acids. The CDR3 bases are TGTGCCAGCAGTCCAGGGACTAGCGGGGGGGCCAGGGATGAGCAGTTCTTC. As protein: CASSPGTSGGARDEQFF.

This clone was counted at least ten times. J is TRBJ1-5 and V is TRBV18, with 7 bases matching TRBD1. CDR1 and CDR2 from the germline V gene are KGHSH and LQKENI. This CDR3 contains 13 residues. V lost 5 bases and J lost 5; bases outside the gene matches: 3. CDR3 coding DNA: TGTGCCAGCTCATGGGACAGCCATCAGCCCCAGCATTTT. Translating gives CASSWDSHQPQHF. Full variable domain (rest looked up from reference TRBV18 and TRBJ1-5): NAGVMQNPRHLVRRRGQEARLRCSPMKGHSHVYWYRQLPEEGLKFMVYLQKENIIDESGMPKERFSAEFPKEGPSILRIQQVVRGDSAAYFCASSWDSHQPQHFGDGTRLSIL.

This clone appeared many times. The rearrangement links TRBV7-8 to TRBJ2-7; no clear D gene. This CDR3 region has 15 residues. V was trimmed by 2 bases and J by 0 bases, leaving 11 bases between them. CDR1 and CDR2 (germline): SGHVS, FQNEAQ. Written as DNA, the CDR3 is TGTGCCAGCAGCTTACAGACGGTGAGCTCCTACGAGCAGTACTTC. Protein: CASSLQTVSSYEQYF.

There are many counts of this clone. This sample includes further DNA sequences coding for the same CDR3. V is TRBV5-6 and J is TRBJ2-5; D is unclear. V lost 5 bases and J lost 1, with 18 bases in between. Looked up from germline, CDR1 is SGHDT and CDR2 is YYEEEE. The CDR3 is 16 residues long. CDR3 region: CASSLPGGRLQETQYF. In DNA form, the CDR3 reads TGTGCCAGCAGTTTACCTGGTGGCAGGCTCCAAGAGACCCAGTACTTC.